These 2 T cell receptor beta chains originate from one sample sequenced in a study of T cell responses to AZD1222 COVID-19 vaccine. Sequenced by immunoSEQ multiplex PCR; TCRdb stores in-frame clones only, minus some. The sample shows about 140,000 clones, about 91% of them seen only once. The material was peripheral blood, obtained on day 0 of AZD1222 vaccination. The receptor source for this set is an adult in good health.

The V gene is TRBV4-3, the J gene TRBJ2-2; TRBD2 aligns across 12 bases. The junction had 0 bases not matched to a gene; V was cut back by 4 bases and J by 6 bases. The germline gives CDR1 LGHNA, CDR2 YSLEER. CDR3 length equals 14 residues. As DNA, the CDR3 is TGCGCCAGCAGCCGACTAGCGGGAGCCGGGGAGCTGTTTTTT. Protein sequence: CASSRLAGAGELFF.

J is TRBJ2-5 and V is TRBV7-2; D gene uncertain. CDR1 and CDR2 from the germline V gene are SGHTA and FQGNSA. This CDR3 contains 15 residues. Trimming removed 3 bases at V and 3 bases at J, with 14 bases between. The CDR3 DNA reads TGTGCCAGCAGCTTTGGCGTTGACCCGAAAGAGACCCAGTACTTC. It is translated as CASSFGVDPKETQYF.